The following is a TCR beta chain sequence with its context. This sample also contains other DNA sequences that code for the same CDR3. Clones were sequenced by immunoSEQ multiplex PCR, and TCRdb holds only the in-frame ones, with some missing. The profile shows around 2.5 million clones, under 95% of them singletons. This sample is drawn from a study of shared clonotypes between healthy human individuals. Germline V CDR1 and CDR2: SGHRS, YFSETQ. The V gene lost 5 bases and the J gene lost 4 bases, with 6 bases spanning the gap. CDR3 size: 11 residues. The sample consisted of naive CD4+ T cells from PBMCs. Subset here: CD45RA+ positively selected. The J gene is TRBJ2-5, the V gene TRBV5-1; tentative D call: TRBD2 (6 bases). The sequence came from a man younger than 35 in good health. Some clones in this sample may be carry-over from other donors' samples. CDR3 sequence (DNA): TGCGCCAGCAGGGGGGGAGAGACCCAGTACTTC. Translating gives CASRGGETQYF.